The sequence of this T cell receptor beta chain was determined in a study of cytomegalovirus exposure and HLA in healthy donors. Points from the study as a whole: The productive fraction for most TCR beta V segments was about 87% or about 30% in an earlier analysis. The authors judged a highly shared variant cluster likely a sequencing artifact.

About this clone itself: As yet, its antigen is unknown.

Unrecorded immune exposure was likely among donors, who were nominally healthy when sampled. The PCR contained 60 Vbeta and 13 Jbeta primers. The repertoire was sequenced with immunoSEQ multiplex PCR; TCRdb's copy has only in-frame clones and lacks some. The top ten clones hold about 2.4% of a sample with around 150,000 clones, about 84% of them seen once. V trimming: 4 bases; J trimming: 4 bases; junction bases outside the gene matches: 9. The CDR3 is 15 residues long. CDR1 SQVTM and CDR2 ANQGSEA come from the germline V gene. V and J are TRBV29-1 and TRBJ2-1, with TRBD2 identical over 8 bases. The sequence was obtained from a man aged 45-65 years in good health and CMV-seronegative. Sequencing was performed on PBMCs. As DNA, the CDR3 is TGCAGCGTTGCCCCCCGACTAGCGAGGTACAATGAGCAGTTCTTC. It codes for CSVAPRLARYNEQFF.